A single sample is the source of the 10 T cell receptor beta chains below, sequenced in a study of T cell responses to AZD1222 COVID-19 vaccine. Produced via immunoSEQ multiplex PCR; TCRdb's table is partial and in-frame only. The sample consists of more than 70,000 clones, approximately 88% of them appearing once. Sequenced here: peripheral blood, sampled 28 days after the second AZD1222 dose. These receptors originate from an adult who received the AZD1222 COVID-19 vaccine.

The chain carries TRBV29-1 and TRBJ1-3; D uncertain. Trimming pared 7 bases from V and 5 bases from J, leaving 12 bases between. Germline values: CDR1 SQVTM, CDR2 ANQGSEA. The CDR3 is made up of 12 amino acids. DNA of the CDR3: TGCAGCGCTTCCAGCGATCGAAACACCATATATTTT. Protein: CSASSDRNTIYF. Combining the CDR3 with reference TRBV29-1 and TRBJ1-3 gives the whole variable domain SAVISQKPSRDICQRGTSLTIQCQVDSQVTMMFWYRQQPGQSLTLIATANQGSEATYESGFVIDKFPISRPNLTFSTLTVSNMSPEDSSIYLCSASSDRNTIYFGEGSWLTVV.

The chain is built from TRBV15 and TRBJ1-1; D is possibly TRBD1 (6 bases). This CDR3 has 14 residues. V was clipped by 1 base and J by 7 bases, with 13 bases between them. Germline-derived CDR1 and CDR2 are LNHNV and YYDKDF (reference sequence). The CDR3 region has the DNA TGTGCCACCAGCAGAGCGGGGGGGCTCGGTGAAGCTTTCTTT. It is translated as CATSRAGGLGEAFF.

This chain joins TRBV2 and TRBJ2-1; D is unresolved. This CDR3 is built from 13 residues. The germline V gene has CDR1 SNHLY and CDR2 FYNNEI. Trimming removed 5 bases at V and 8 bases at J, with 13 bases between. The CDR3 DNA reads as TGTGCCAGCAGTCTCTCGGAGAGGTATGAGCAGTTCTTC. It codes for CASSLSERYEQFF.

The chain uses TRBV27 and TRBJ1-1; D might be TRBD1 (5 bases). Germline CDR1 is MNHEY and CDR2 is SMNVEV (reference sequence). Trimming pared 6 bases from V and 1 base from J, leaving 12 bases between. The CDR3 has 14 residues. CDR3 protein: CASRPGTANTEAFF. The CDR3 DNA reads as TGTGCCAGCAGGCCGGGGACTGCGAACACTGAAGCTTTCTTT.

The chain carries TRBV7-9 and TRBJ1-2; D is possibly TRBD1 (6 bases). The CDR3 is made up of 14 amino acids. Trimming left V 5 bases short and J 1 base short, with 11 bases between. Per germline, CDR1 SEHNR and CDR2 FQNEAQ (reference sequence). DNA of the CDR3: TGTGCCAGCAGCCGGGACACGATTAACTATGGCTACACCTTC. Amino acid sequence: CASSRDTINYGYTF.

The V and J genes are TRBV6-5 and TRBJ1-1; possible D gene TRBD1, 5 bases. CDR1 is MNHEY, CDR2 SVGAGI, per germline. V lost 7 bases and J 8 bases, leaving 14 bases between the germline ends. The CDR3 runs 12 residues. In DNA form, the CDR3 reads TGTGCCAGCACTCGGAAGTGGACAGAAGCTTTCTTT. Its translation: CASTRKWTEAFF.

Comment on this clone: This CDR3 is also generated by other DNA sequences in the sample. The chain is built from TRBV5-1 and TRBJ2-2; D gene ambiguous. Germline CDR1 reads SGHRS; CDR2 reads YFSETQ. The V gene lost 0 bases and the J gene lost 4 bases, with 4 bases spanning the gap. The CDR3 totals 13 residues. The CDR3 spells CASSLDSTGELFF. CDR3 bases: TGCGCCAGCAGCTTGGACTCCACCGGGGAGCTGTTTTTT.

The V gene is TRBV11-2, the J gene TRBJ2-5; TRBD1 is a possible D gene (5 bases). The germline gives CDR1 SGHAT, CDR2 FQNNGV. Trimming removed 5 bases from V and 1 base from J, with 20 bases in between. The CDR3 covers 17 residues. The CDR3 is CASSPGLDTKIQETQYF. The CDR3 nucleotides are TGTGCCAGCAGCCCCGGTCTGGACACCAAGATCCAAGAGACCCAGTACTTC.

The chain links TRBV29-1 to TRBJ2-6, with a weak D call TRBD2 (6 bases). The CDR3 extends over 14 amino acids. The germline V gene has CDR1 SQVTM and CDR2 ANQGSEA. V was trimmed by 4 bases and J by 4 bases, leaving 11 bases between them. Here the CDR3 reads CSVVGGSGANVLTF. The CDR3 coding sequence is TGCAGCGTTGTGGGGGGATCGGGGGCCAACGTCCTGACTTTC.

This clone appeared once. The genes are TRBV15 and TRBJ2-3; either TRBD1 or TRBD2 may fit D (6 bases each). The CDR3 is made up of 16 amino acids. Germline assignment: CDR1 LNHNV and CDR2 YYDKDF (reference sequence). Trimming took 6 bases from V and 0 from J, leaving 16 bases between them. The DNA for the CDR3 is TGTGCCACCAGGTCACCCAGGGGACTTAGCACAGATACGCAGTATTTT. As protein: CATRSPRGLSTDTQYF. The full variable domain, rest sourced from reference TRBV15 and TRBJ2-3, is DAMVIQNPRYQVTQFGKPVTLSCSQTLNHNVMYWYQQKSSQAPKLLFHYYDKDFNNEADTPDNFQSRRPNTSFCFLDIRSPGLGDTAMYLCATRSPRGLSTDTQYFGPGTRLTVL.